Sequencing of this T cell receptor beta chain was carried out in a study of T cell repertoires in cytomegalovirus infection. Study information: Public signatures in TCR beta pointed to CMV infection and matching HLA type.

Notes on this clonotype: As yet, its antigen is unknown.

The ends lost 3 bases at V and 2 bases at J; junction bases unmatched: 3. The CDR3 spans 14 residues. The germline V gene encodes CDR1 SGHDT and CDR2 YYEEEE. One entry per CDR3 protein results from TCRdb running MiXCR on the reads. The table has more than 350,000 distinct CDR3 sequences, 30% to 40% seen once. Overall study results and limits: The ex vivo response was dominated by HLA-C-restricted CMV-specific TCR beta clonotypes. People with CMV and the relevant HLA were identified by cumulative public TCR beta family frequency.

This clonotype was obtained from a human donor in good health (CMV status not recorded). Some clones in this sample may be carry-over from other donors' samples. V is TRBV5-6 and J is TRBJ2-3; TRBD1 matches 7 bases. Input material: PBMCs. The chain's CDR3 is CASSSTGITDTQYF. The CDR3 nucleotides read TGTGCCAGCAGCTCGACAGGGATCACAGATACGCAGTATTTT. Drawing the rest from reference TRBV5-6 and TRBJ2-3, the complete variable domain is DAGVTQSPTHLIKTRGQQVTLRCSPKSGHDTVSWYQQALGQGPQFIFQYYEEEERQRGNFPDRFSGHQFPNYSSELNVNALLLGDSALYLCASSSTGITDTQYFGPGTRLTVL.